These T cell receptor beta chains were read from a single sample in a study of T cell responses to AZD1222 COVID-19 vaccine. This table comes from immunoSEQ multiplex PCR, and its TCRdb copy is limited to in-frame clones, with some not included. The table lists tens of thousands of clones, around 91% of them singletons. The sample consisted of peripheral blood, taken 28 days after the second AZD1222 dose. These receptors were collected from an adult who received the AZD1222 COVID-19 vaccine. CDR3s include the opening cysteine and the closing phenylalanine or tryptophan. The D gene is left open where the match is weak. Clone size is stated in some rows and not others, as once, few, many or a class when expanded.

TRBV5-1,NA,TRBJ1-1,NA,CASSGQALTEAFF,TGCGCCAGCAGTGGGCAGGCCCTCACTGAAGCTTTCTTT
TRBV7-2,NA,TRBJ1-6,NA,CASSLGMASNSPLHF,TGTGCCAGCAGCTTAGGCATGGCCAGTAATTCACCCCTCCACTTT
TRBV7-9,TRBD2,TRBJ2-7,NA,CASSSFGTSGRDEQYF,TGTGCCAGCAGCTCATTCGGGACTAGCGGGAGAGACGAGCAGTACTTC
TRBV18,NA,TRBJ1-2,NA,CASSPYESGSGGYTF,TGTGCCAGCTCACCCTATGAGTCTGGATCGGGTGGCTACACCTTC
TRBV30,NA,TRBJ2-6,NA,CAWSPGTGANVLTF,TGTGCCTGGAGCCCAGGGACTGGGGCCAACGTCCTGACTTTC
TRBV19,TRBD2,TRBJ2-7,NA,CASSTRGLAPYEQYF,TGTGCCAGTAGTACGAGAGGACTAGCGCCCTACGAGCAGTACTTC
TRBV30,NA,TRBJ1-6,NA,CAWTLGGNSPLHF,TGTGCCTGGACTCTAGGCGGTAATTCACCCCTCCACTTT
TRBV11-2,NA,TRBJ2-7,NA,CASQRSGLPYEQYF,TGTGCCAGTCAAAGGTCAGGGTTACCCTACGAGCAGTACTTC
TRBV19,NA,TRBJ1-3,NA,CASSIGSTSGNTIYF,TGTGCCAGTAGTATAGGGTCGACCTCTGGAAACACCATATATTTT
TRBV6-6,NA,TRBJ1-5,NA,CASRDPHSNQPQHF,TGTGCCAGCCGCGACCCCCATAGCAATCAGCCCCAGCATTTT
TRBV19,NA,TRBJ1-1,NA,CASTPGGGLYTEAFF,TGTGCCAGTACCCCGGGCGGAGGATTATACACTGAAGCTTTCTTT
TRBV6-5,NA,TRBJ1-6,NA,CASSLSFRSPLHF,TGTGCCAGCAGCCTATCCTTTCGTTCACCCCTCCACTTT
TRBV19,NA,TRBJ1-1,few,CASSTSGRNTEAFF,TGTGCCAGTAGTACCTCGGGCAGGAACACTGAAGCTTTCTTT
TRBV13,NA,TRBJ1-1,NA,CASSPGAYMNTEAFF,TGTGCCAGCAGCCCCGGGGCCTATATGAACACTGAAGCTTTCTTT
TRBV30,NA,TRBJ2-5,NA,CAWSVGETWETQYF,TGTGCCTGGAGTGTAGGAGAGACTTGGGAGACCCAGTACTTC
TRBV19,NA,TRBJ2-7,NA,CASSLSTLSSYEQYF,TGTGCCAGTAGTCTGTCGACACTCAGCTCCTACGAGCAGTACTTC
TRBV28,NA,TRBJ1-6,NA,CASSLPGVRSTPLHF,TGTGCCAGCAGTTTACCAGGGGTTAGATCTACACCCCTCCACTTT
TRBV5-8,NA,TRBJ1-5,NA,CASSPEGLSSNQPQHF,TGTGCCAGCAGCCCAGAGGGACTCTCTAGCAATCAGCCCCAGCATTTT
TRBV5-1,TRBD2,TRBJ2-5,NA,CASSRGAGGGETQYF,TGCGCCAGCAGCCGAGGAGCGGGAGGAGGGGAGACCCAGTACTTC
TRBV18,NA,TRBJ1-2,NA,CASSPPLSRTLYYGYTF,TGTGCCAGCTCACCACCGTTATCCCGGACACTCTACTATGGCTACACCTTC
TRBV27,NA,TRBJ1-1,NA,CASSLVDTMNTEAFF,TGTGCCAGCAGTTTAGTTGACACTATGAACACTGAAGCTTTCTTT
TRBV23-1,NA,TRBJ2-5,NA,CASRPGPRETQYF,TGCGCCAGCAGGCCGGGGCCGCGGGAGACCCAGTACTTC
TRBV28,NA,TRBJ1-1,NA,CASVGAGVEAFF,TGTGCCAGCGTAGGGGCAGGCGTTGAAGCTTTCTTT
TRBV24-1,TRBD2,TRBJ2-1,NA,CATSGLAGQFF,TGTGCCACCAGTGGTTTAGCGGGACAGTTCTTC
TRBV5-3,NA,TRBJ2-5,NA,CARSGRLETQYF,TGTGCCAGAAGCGGAAGACTTGAGACCCAGTACTTC
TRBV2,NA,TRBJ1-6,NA,CASSVDNSPLHF,TGTGCCAGCAGTGTTGATAATTCACCCCTCCACTTT
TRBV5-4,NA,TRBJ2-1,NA,CASSFAGGNEQFF,TGTGCCAGCAGCTTCGCTGGGGGGAATGAGCAGTTCTTC
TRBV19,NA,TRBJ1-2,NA,CASSIENRYGYTF,TGTGCCAGTAGTATAGAGAACCGCTATGGCTACACCTTC
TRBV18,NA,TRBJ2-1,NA,CASTNESDLNSRNEQFF,TGTGCCAGCACTAACGAGAGTGATCTAAACTCTAGAAATGAGCAGTTCTTC
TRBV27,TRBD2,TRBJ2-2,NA,CASSLTAGGPGELFF,TGTGCCAGCAGTTTGACGGCGGGGGGCCCCGGGGAGCTGTTTTTT
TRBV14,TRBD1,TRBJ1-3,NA,CASSPWDRISGNTIYF,TGTGCCAGCAGCCCGTGGGACAGAATCTCTGGAAACACCATATATTTT
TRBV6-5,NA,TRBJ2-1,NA,CASKPGGYNEQFF,TGTGCCAGCAAACCAGGCGGATACAATGAGCAGTTCTTC
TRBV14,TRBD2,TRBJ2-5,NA,CASSRTSGPQETQYF,TGTGCCAGCAGCCGGACTAGCGGACCACAAGAGACCCAGTACTTC
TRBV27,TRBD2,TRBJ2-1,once,CASSQQGLAGGNEQFF,TGTGCCAGCAGTCAGCAGGGACTAGCGGGAGGCAATGAGCAGTTCTTC
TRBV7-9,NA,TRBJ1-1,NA,CASSLVTVGEAFF,TGTGCCAGCAGCTTAGTAACGGTGGGCGAAGCTTTCTTT
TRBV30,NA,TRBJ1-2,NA,CAWSPVDIPLYGYTF,TGTGCCTGGAGTCCAGTGGACATACCGCTCTATGGCTACACCTTC
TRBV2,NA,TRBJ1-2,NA,CASSVGGIYGYTF,TGTGCCAGCAGTGTGGGGGGAATATATGGCTACACCTTC
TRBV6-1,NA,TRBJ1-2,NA,CASSEVGQDYGYTF,TGTGCCAGCAGTGAAGTAGGGCAGGACTATGGCTACACCTTC
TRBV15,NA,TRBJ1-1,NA,CATSRDVQGYYAFF,TGTGCCACCAGCAGAGATGTGCAGGGCTATTACGCTTTCTTT
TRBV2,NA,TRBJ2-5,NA,CASREETQYF,TGTGCCAGCCGGGAGGAGACCCAGTACTTC
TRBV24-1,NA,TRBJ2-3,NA,CATSDNTGGNTDTQYF,TGTGCCACCAGTGACAACACTGGGGGGAACACAGATACGCAGTATTTT
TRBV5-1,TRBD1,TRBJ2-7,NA,CASSQDRAIYEQYF,TGCGCCAGCAGCCAAGACAGGGCAATTTACGAGCAGTACTTC
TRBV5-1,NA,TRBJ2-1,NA,CASSSRGLEQFF,TGCGCCAGCAGCTCTAGGGGGTTAGAGCAGTTCTTC
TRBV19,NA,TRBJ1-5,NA,CASSSLKGEPQHF,TGTGCCAGTAGTTCCCTAAAGGGAGAGCCCCAGCATTTT
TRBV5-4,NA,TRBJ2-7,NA,CASSSRDAEREQYF,TGTGCCAGCAGCAGCCGGGACGCCGAGAGGGAGCAGTACTTC
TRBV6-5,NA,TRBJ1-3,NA,CASSLVPSSGNTIYF,TGTGCCAGCAGTCTTGTACCCAGCTCTGGAAACACCATATATTTT
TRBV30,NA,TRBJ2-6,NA,CAWSVGNSGANVLTF,TGTGCCTGGAGTGTAGGAAACTCTGGGGCCAACGTCCTGACTTTC
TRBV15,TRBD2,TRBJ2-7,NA,CATSRDLAATWFEQYF,TGTGCCACCAGCAGAGACCTAGCGGCCACCTGGTTCGAGCAGTACTTC